This TCR beta chain was captured in a study of response to subunit inactivated influenza vaccine. Trimming cost V 0 bases and J 2 bases, with 23 bases left between them. Germline lookup yields CDR1 SGDLS and CDR2 YYNGEE. This CDR3 contains 19 residues. Using its own MiXCR run on the RT-PCR reads, TCRdb lists one record per CDR3 protein. The profile shows 450,000 to 700,000 distinct CDR3 sequences, approximately 15% of them singletons. This clonotype was sampled from a man aged 45 to 65 who received an inactivated influenza vaccine. The chain joins TRBV9 to TRBJ2-5, with no clear D. The specimen was PBMCs from blood, collected 11 to 12 days after vaccination. As DNA, the CDR3 is TGTGCCAGCAGCGTAGGTCTCTGGGTGGGGTCCGGGTCTCAAGAGACCCAGTACTTC. Encoded protein: CASSVGLWVGSGSQETQYF.